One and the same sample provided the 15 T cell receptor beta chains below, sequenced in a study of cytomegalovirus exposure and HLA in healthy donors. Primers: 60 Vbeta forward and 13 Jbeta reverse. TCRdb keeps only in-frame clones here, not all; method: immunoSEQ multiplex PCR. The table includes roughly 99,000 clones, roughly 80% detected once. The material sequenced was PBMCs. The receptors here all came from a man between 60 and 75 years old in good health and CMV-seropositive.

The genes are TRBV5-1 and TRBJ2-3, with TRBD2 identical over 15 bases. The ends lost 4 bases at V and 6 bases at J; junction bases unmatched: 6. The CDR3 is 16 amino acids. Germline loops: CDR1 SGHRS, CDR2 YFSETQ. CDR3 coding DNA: TGCGCCAGCAGCCCCCGGACTAGCGGGGGGGCTGATACGCAGTATTTT. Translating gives CASSPRTSGGADTQYF.

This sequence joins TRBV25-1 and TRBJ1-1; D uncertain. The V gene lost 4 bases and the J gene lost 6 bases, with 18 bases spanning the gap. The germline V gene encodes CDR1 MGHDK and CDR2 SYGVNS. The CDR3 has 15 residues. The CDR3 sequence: CASSGYESHVAEAFF. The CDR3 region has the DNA TGTGCCAGCAGTGGGTACGAGTCCCATGTGGCTGAAGCTTTCTTT.

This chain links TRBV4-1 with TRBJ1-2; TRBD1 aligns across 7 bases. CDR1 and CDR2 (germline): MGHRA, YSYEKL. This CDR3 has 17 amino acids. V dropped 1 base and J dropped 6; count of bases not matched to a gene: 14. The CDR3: CASSQGVDGGGANGYTF. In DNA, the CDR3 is TGCGCCAGCAGCCAAGGTGTTGATGGAGGGGGCGCCAATGGCTACACCTTC.

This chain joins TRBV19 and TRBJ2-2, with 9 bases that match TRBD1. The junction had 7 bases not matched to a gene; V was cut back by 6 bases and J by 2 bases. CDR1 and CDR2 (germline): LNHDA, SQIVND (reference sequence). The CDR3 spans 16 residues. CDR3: CASSMIQGANTGELFF. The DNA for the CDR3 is TGTGCCAGTAGCATGATACAGGGGGCCAACACCGGGGAGCTGTTTTTT.

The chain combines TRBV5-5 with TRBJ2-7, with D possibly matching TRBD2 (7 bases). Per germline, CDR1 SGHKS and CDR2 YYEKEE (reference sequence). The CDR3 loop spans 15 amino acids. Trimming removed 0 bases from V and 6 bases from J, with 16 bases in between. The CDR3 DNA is TGTGCCAGCAGCTTGGAGGGCAGGGGAGGGAGCGAGCAGTACTTC. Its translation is CASSLEGRGGSEQYF. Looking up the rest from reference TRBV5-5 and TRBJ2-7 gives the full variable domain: DAGVTQSPTHLIKTRGQQVTLRCSPISGHKSVSWYQQVLGQGPQFIFQYYEKEERGRGNFPDRFSARQFPNYSSELNVNALLLGDSALYLCASSLEGRGGSEQYFGPGTRLTVT.

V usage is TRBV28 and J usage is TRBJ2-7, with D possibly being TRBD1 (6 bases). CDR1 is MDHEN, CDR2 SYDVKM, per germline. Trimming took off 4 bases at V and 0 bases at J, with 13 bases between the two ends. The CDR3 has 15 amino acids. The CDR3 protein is CASSSQGLNSYEQYF. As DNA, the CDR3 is TGTGCCAGCAGTTCCCAGGGGCTAAACTCCTACGAGCAGTACTTC.

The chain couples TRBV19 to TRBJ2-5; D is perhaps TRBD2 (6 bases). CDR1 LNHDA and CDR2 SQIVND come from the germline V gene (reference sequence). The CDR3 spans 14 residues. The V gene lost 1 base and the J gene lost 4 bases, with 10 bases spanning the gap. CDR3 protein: CASSIGPGLETQYF. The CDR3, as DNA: TGTGCCAGTAGTATAGGTCCGGGACTAGAGACCCAGTACTTC.

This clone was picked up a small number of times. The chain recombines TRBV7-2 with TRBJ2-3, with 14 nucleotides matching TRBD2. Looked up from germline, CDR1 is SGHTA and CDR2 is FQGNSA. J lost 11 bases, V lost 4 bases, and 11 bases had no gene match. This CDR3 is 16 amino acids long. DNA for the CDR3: TGTGCCAGCAGCTCGGGACTAGCGGGGGCCCTCGGTCGGCAGTATTTT. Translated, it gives CASSSGLAGALGRQYF.

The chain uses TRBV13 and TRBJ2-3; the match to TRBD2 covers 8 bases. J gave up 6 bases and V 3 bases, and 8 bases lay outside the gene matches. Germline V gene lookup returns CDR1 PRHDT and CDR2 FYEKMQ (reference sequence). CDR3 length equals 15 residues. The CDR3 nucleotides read TGTGCCAGCAGCTTTTTAGCCGGGAGGGCGGATACGCAGTATTTT. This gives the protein CASSFLAGRADTQYF.

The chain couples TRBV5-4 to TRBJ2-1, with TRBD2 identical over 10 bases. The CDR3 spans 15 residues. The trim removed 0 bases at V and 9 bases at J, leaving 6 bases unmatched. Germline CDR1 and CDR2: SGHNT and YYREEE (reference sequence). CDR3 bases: TGTGCCAGCAGCTTGGGAGCGGGGGGGCCCGGTGAGCAGTTCTTC. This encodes CASSLGAGGPGEQFF.

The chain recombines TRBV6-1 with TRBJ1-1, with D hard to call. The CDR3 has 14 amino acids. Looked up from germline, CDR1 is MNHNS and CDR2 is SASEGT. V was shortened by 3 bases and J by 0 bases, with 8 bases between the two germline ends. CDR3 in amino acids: CASSEGSMNTEAFF. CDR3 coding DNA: TGTGCCAGCAGTGAGGGCAGTATGAACACTGAAGCTTTCTTT.

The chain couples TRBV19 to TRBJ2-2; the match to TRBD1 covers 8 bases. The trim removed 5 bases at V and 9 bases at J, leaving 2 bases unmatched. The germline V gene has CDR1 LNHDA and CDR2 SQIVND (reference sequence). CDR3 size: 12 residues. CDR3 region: CASSQGARELFF. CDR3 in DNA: TGTGCCAGTAGTCAGGGGGCCCGGGAGCTGTTTTTT.

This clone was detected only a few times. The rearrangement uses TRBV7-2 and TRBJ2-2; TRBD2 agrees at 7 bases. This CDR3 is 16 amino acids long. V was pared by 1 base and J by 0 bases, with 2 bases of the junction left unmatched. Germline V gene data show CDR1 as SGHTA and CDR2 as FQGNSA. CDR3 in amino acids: CASSLVGTTNTGELFF. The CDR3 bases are TGTGCCAGCAGCTTAGTAGGGACTACGAACACCGGGGAGCTGTTTTTT. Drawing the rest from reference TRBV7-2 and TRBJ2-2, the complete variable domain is GAGVSQSPSNKVTEKGKDVELRCDPISGHTALYWYRQSLGQGLEFLIYFQGNSAPDKSGLPSDRFSAERTGGSVSTLTIQRTQQEDSAVYLCASSLVGTTNTGELFFGEGSRLTVL.

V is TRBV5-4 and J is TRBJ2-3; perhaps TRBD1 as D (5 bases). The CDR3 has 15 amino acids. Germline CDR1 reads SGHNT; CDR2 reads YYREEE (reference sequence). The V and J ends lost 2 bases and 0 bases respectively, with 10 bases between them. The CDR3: CASSLGAASTDTQYF. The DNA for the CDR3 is TGTGCCAGCAGCTTAGGGGCAGCTAGCACAGATACGCAGTATTTT.

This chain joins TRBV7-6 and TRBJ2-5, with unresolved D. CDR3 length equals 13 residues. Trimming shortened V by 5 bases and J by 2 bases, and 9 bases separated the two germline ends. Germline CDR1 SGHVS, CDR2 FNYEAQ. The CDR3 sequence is CASSPTPQETQYF. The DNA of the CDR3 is TGTGCCAGCAGCCCGACTCCGCAAGAGACCCAGTACTTC.